The 29 T cell receptor beta chains below come from one sample, sequenced in a study of CD8 T cells in Susac syndrome. Random hexamers were used to reverse transcribe an amount of about 0.45 to 1 ug RNA. TCRdb itself ran the immunoSEQ multiplex PCR reads through MiXCR, one entry per CDR3 protein. The repertoire holds 330,000 or so distinct CDR3 sequences, with 65% to 90% as singletons. Sample: CD8+ T cells from PBMCs. The receptor source for this set is a human donor with multiple sclerosis.

The rearrangement joins TRBV9 to TRBJ2-1, with 7 nucleotides matching TRBD2. The CDR3 extends over 15 amino acids. With 4 bases clipped from V and 2 bases from J, the junction kept 6 bases outside the gene matches. CDR1 and CDR2 (germline): SGDLS, YYNGEE. CDR3 in amino acids: CASSSRGSAYNEQFF. CDR3 nucleotides: TGTGCCAGCAGCTCCCGCGGGAGTGCCTACAATGAGCAGTTCTTC.

The genes are TRBV28 and TRBJ1-4; possibly TRBD1 for D (6 bases). Trimming removed 3 bases at V and 13 bases at J, with 21 bases between. The CDR3 consists of 15 residues. Germline V gene data show CDR1 as MDHEN and CDR2 as SYDVKM. The CDR3 DNA is TGTGCCAGCAGTTTTAGGTCCCCCGGGGGGGGGCGACTGTTTTTT. Translating it yields CASSFRSPGGGRLFF.

The chain uses TRBV7-9 and TRBJ1-1, with D perhaps TRBD1 (6 bases). Germline lookup yields CDR1 SEHNR and CDR2 FQNEAQ (reference sequence). V gave up 5 bases and J gave up 4 bases, with 17 bases separating them. The CDR3 runs 15 residues. CDR3 in DNA: TGTGCCAGCAGCCTCCGGGACACGGGGAGCACTGAAGCTTTCTTT. Translating it yields CASSLRDTGSTEAFF.

The V gene is TRBV13, the J gene TRBJ1-4; TRBD1 might be the D (6 bases). This CDR3 comprises 14 residues. Trimming left V 5 bases short and J 8 bases short, with 15 bases between. CDR1 PRHDT and CDR2 FYEKMQ come from the germline V gene (reference sequence). CDR3 nucleotides: TGTGCCAGCAGCCACATTGTTCAGGGGGAAAAACTGTTTTTT. Translated: CASSHIVQGEKLFF.

This clonotype showed up just a few times. The V call is TRBV7-6, the J call TRBJ1-1; D may be TRBD1 (5 bases). Germline CDR1 and CDR2: SGHVS and FNYEAQ. V lost 1 base, J lost 7 bases, and 16 bases lay in between. CDR3 size: 15 residues. The CDR3 DNA sequence: TGTGCCAGCAGCTTAGTCAGACAGAGACCCGATGAAGCTTTCTTT. Protein: CASSLVRQRPDEAFF.

The chain is built from TRBV30 and TRBJ2-1, with 12 bases lining up with TRBD2. V was pared by 2 bases and J by 9 bases, with 5 bases of the junction left unmatched. Germline V lookup: CDR1 GTSNPN, CDR2 SVGIG (reference sequence). This CDR3 is built from 14 residues. The CDR3 sequence is CAWSHLAGGAEQFF. For the CDR3, the DNA is TGTGCCTGGAGTCATCTAGCGGGAGGGGCTGAGCAGTTCTTC.

The CDR3 DNA reads TGCAGTGCTAGGGGGTTTGGGCTAGCCGATAACGAGCAGTACTTC. This encodes CSARGFGLADNEQYF. The chain uses TRBV20-1 and TRBJ2-7, with D maybe TRBD2 (5 bases). Per the germline V gene, CDR1 is DFQATT and CDR2 is SNEGSKA (reference sequence). This CDR3 spans 15 amino acids. V dropped 3 bases and J dropped 5 bases, with 20 bases sitting between them.

V usage is TRBV6-2 or TRBV6-3 and J usage is TRBJ2-7; no definite D call. CDR1 is MNHEY and CDR2 is SVGEGT in the germline V gene. With 4 bases removed from V and 2 bases from J, the gap between germline ends came to 9 bases. The CDR3 runs 13 residues. This CDR3 reads CASSWGQPYEQYF. CDR3 bases: TGTGCCAGCAGTTGGGGTCAACCCTACGAGCAGTACTTC.

The chain carries TRBV28 and TRBJ2-3; 8 bases match TRBD1. After removal of 10 bases from V and 6 bases from J, the junction contained 9 bases not matched to a gene. Germline-derived CDR1 and CDR2 are MDHEN and SYDVKM. The CDR3 contains 13 residues. This CDR3 reads CATQDRVTDTQYF. The CDR3 DNA is TGTGCCACTCAGGACAGGGTAACGGATACGCAGTATTTT.

The chain combines TRBV7-6 with TRBJ2-3; 7 bases are shared with TRBD2. There are 15 residues in the CDR3. Germline CDR1 reads SGHVS; CDR2 reads FNYEAQ. V gave up 1 base and J gave up 2 bases; unmatched junction bases: 3. The CDR3 here is CASSLELAVTDTQYF. The CDR3 DNA reads TGTGCCAGCAGCTTAGAGCTAGCGGTCACAGATACGCAGTATTTT.

The chain combines TRBV5-1 with TRBJ2-2; D unresolved. The CDR3 has 15 residues. The V end was cut by 0 bases, the J end by 7 bases, with 13 bases between. In germline, CDR1 is SGHRS, CDR2 YFSETQ. CDR3 nucleotide sequence: TGCGCCAGCAGCTTGGATTCGGCCTTGAGCGGGGAGCTGTTTTTT. Amino acid sequence: CASSLDSALSGELFF. The full variable domain, rest sourced from reference TRBV5-1 and TRBJ2-2, is KAGVTQTPRYLIKTRGQQVTLSCSPISGHRSVSWYQQTPGQGLQFLFEYFSETQRNKGNFPGRFSGRQFSNSRSEMNVSTLELGDSALYLCASSLDSALSGELFFGEGSRLTVL.

This sequence joins TRBV28 and TRBJ1-2; 7 bases are shared with TRBD1. The V gene end was trimmed by 5 bases and the J gene end by 8 bases; junction bases not matched to a gene: 11. This CDR3 has 14 amino acids. CDR1 and CDR2 (germline): MDHEN, SYDVKM. CDR3 residues: CASSVQWSGGGYTF. The CDR3 DNA reads TGTGCCAGCAGTGTCCAATGGTCAGGGGGAGGCTACACCTTC.

The gene calls are TRBV6-5 and TRBJ2-3, with 14 bases lining up with TRBD2. The CDR3 runs 21 residues. The germline CDR1 and CDR2 sequences are MNHEY and SVGAGI. The V segment lost 4 bases and the J segment 7 bases; nucleotides outside the gene matches: 22. CDR3 DNA sequence: TGTGCCAGCAGTTCCGATGGACTAGCGGGAGGAGAAATGGTGAAAAGGTATACGCAGTATTTT. Its translation is CASSSDGLAGGEMVKRYTQYF.

This clonotype was seen once. V usage is TRBV24-1 and J usage is TRBJ2-2; 7 bases are shared with TRBD1. After removal of 4 bases from V and 2 bases from J, the junction contained 6 bases not matched to a gene. The CDR3 consists of 16 residues. Germline CDR1 reads KGHDR; CDR2 reads SFDVKD. In DNA form, the CDR3 reads TGTGCCACCAGTGACCGGGGACAGCTTAACACCGGGGAGCTGTTTTTT. Translating it yields CATSDRGQLNTGELFF.

This clonotype was observed a single time. The rearrangement joins TRBV30 to TRBJ1-6; unclear D gene. The CDR3 consists of 11 residues. Trimming took off 5 bases at V and 6 bases at J, with 5 bases between the two ends. The germline V gene encodes CDR1 GTSNPN and CDR2 SVGIG (reference sequence). The CDR3 here is CAWGLNSPLHF. As DNA, the CDR3 is TGTGCCTGGGGGCTTAATTCACCCCTCCACTTT.

The chain joins TRBV27 to TRBJ1-5; 8 nucleotides agree with TRBD1. Germline assignment: CDR1 MNHEY and CDR2 SMNVEV (reference sequence). This CDR3 comprises 15 residues. After removal of 8 bases from V and 3 bases from J, the junction contained 9 bases not matched to a gene. CDR3 amino acids: CASSPVGQANQPQHF. Here the CDR3 DNA reads TGTGCCAGCTCCCCCGTGGGACAGGCCAATCAGCCCCAGCATTTT.

The genes are TRBV7-9 and TRBJ2-1; D unresolved. V was clipped by 4 bases and J by 2 bases, with 12 bases between them. The CDR3 has 15 amino acids. The germline CDR1 and CDR2 sequences are SEHNR and FQNEAQ (reference sequence). CDR3 sequence (DNA): TGTGCCAGCAGCTCACCCACACGGGCCTACAATGAGCAGTTCTTC. It encodes CASSSPTRAYNEQFF.

The rearrangement links TRBV14 to TRBJ2-5; D might be TRBD1 or TRBD2, each matching 6 bases. The CDR3 spans 14 residues. Germline CDR1 is SGHDN and CDR2 is FVKESK. The germline V and J ends were trimmed by 4 bases and 7 bases, with 16 bases remaining between them. Here the CDR3 DNA reads TGTGCCAGCAGCCGACAGGAGGGATTCGGGACCCAGTACTTC. The encoded protein is CASSRQEGFGTQYF.

This rearrangement joins TRBV9 to TRBJ2-7, with no clear D. The germline gives CDR1 SGDLS, CDR2 YYNGEE. The V end lost 2 bases, the J end lost 7 bases, and 28 bases lay between the germline ends. CDR3 length equals 18 residues. DNA for the CDR3: TGTGCCAGCAGCGTCGGACCCGATGCTAGTGGGCCAATGGGGGAGCAGTACTTC. It codes for CASSVGPDASGPMGEQYF.

In its sample, this clonotype was seen a few times. The rearrangement joins TRBV12-3 or TRBV12-4 to TRBJ2-3; no definite D call. The CDR3 loop spans 15 amino acids. Trimming stripped 2 bases from V and 0 bases from J, with 9 bases between. The CDR3 reads CASSLYEVSTDTQYF. In DNA form, the CDR3 reads TGTGCCAGCAGTTTATACGAGGTTAGCACAGATACGCAGTATTTT.

V is TRBV6-5 and J is TRBJ2-1, with D unclear. The germline V and J ends were trimmed by 2 bases and 7 bases, with 9 bases remaining between them. This CDR3 has 13 residues. Germline V lookup: CDR1 MNHEY, CDR2 SVGAGI. CDR3 loop: CASSYDWSNEQFF. CDR3 nucleotide sequence: TGTGCCAGCAGTTACGATTGGAGTAATGAGCAGTTCTTC.

This chain links TRBV4-1 with TRBJ1-3, with a tentative D call TRBD1 (6 bases). This CDR3 is built from 15 residues. Trimming shortened V by 1 base and J by 4 bases, and 11 bases separated the two germline ends. Germline V CDR1 and CDR2: MGHRA, YSYEKL. CDR3 sequence reads: CASSQVGGLGNTIYF. Here the CDR3 DNA reads TGCGCCAGCAGCCAAGTTGGGGGGCTCGGAAACACCATATATTTT.

The chain combines TRBV27 with TRBJ1-2; maybe TRBD1 (5 bases). The CDR3 covers 15 residues. Germline CDR1 reads MNHEY; CDR2 reads SMNVEV (reference sequence). Trimming took off 0 bases at V and 0 bases at J, with 8 bases between the two ends. The DNA of the CDR3 is TGTGCCAGCAGTTTATCACCAGGGACTAACTATGGCTACACCTTC. It translates to CASSLSPGTNYGYTF.

This clonotype was seen only a few times. V usage is TRBV11-2 and J usage is TRBJ2-1; the match to TRBD2 covers 7 bases. V was pared by 1 base and J by 3 bases, with 6 bases of the junction left unmatched. Germline V lookup: CDR1 SGHAT, CDR2 FQNNGV. There are 16 residues in the CDR3. CDR3 in amino acids: CASSLGGTTIYNEQFF. Here the CDR3 DNA reads TGTGCCAGCAGCTTAGGTGGGACTACCATCTACAATGAGCAGTTCTTC.

The V call is TRBV9, the J call TRBJ1-1; D perhaps matches TRBD1 (5 bases). The V and J ends lost 5 bases and 4 bases respectively, with 18 bases between them. From germline, CDR1 is SGDLS and CDR2 YYNGEE. The CDR3 spans 15 residues. The CDR3: CASRDLRVFGTEAFF. CDR3 nucleotide sequence: TGTGCCAGCAGAGATCTCAGGGTTTTTGGCACTGAAGCTTTCTTT.

A single count supports this clonotype. The CDR3: CASSLQTMLASCEQFF. CDR3 sequence (DNA): TGTGCCAGCAGCTTACAAACCATGCTAGCTAGCTGCGAGCAGTTCTTC. This chain uses TRBV7-9 with TRBJ2-1; a possible D gene is TRBD2 (5 bases). Trimming cost V 2 bases and J 10 bases, with 21 bases left between them. The CDR3 totals 16 residues. Germline CDR1 and CDR2: SEHNR and FQNEAQ (reference sequence).

This chain links TRBV7-2 with TRBJ2-1; 9 bases agree with TRBD1. The germline CDR1 and CDR2 sequences are SGHTA and FQGNSA. Germline trimming cut 1 base from V and 1 base from J; bases unmatched to any gene: 5. The CDR3 extends over 17 amino acids. CDR3 in amino acids: CASSLGAGTGSYNEQFF. CDR3 DNA: TGTGCCAGCAGCTTAGGGGCCGGGACAGGGTCCTACAATGAGCAGTTCTTC.

V usage is TRBV15 and J usage is TRBJ2-7, with D possibly matching TRBD1 (5 bases). Germline V gene lookup returns CDR1 LNHNV and CDR2 YYDKDF (reference sequence). This CDR3 is built from 16 residues. Trimming pared 1 base from V and 4 bases from J, leaving 17 bases between. CDR3 coding DNA: TGTGCCACCAGCAGAGGCAAAGGGGCAGGGTTTTACGAGCAGTACTTC. As protein: CATSRGKGAGFYEQYF.

The rearrangement links TRBV27 to TRBJ2-5; the D gene is possibly TRBD2 (6 bases). This CDR3 has 15 amino acids. Trimming left V 7 bases short and J 3 bases short, with 18 bases between. The germline gives CDR1 MNHEY, CDR2 SMNVEV (reference sequence). CDR3 protein: CASTWWATGEETQYF. CDR3 nucleotides: TGTGCCAGCACCTGGTGGGCTACGGGAGAAGAGACCCAGTACTTC.